The entry below gives a single TCR beta chain sequence along with its context. As yet, its antigen is unknown. This sample stems from a study of blood T cells in healthy people across ages. Study outcomes and limitations: A roughly linear age-dependent decrease characterized TCR beta diversity per million T cells.

Germline CDR1 GTSNPN, CDR2 SVGIG (reference sequence). V dropped 5 bases and J dropped 6 bases, with 7 bases sitting between them. The CDR3 has 10 amino acids. Then a second PCR, running about 6 to 12 cycles, was carried out with a sample-barcoded 5' primer and a J-beta primer mix. MiXCR, run by TCRdb on the 5' RACE reads, gives a single entry per CDR3 protein. The data show hundreds of thousands of distinct CDR3 sequences, 56% seen once. The donors, aged about 6 to 100, were healthy Caucasians from Russia. Peripheral blood, approximately 10 milliliters per donor, was collected. The chain uses TRBV30 and TRBJ1-2, with unresolved D. Material for sequencing was blood. This TCR derives from a man aged 35 to 55 in good health. For the CDR3, the DNA is TGTGCCTGGGGATCGCATGGCTACACCTTC. It codes for CAWGSHGYTF. The full variable domain, in which reference TRBV30 and TRBJ1-2 provide the parts outside the CDR3, is SQTIHQWPATLVQPVGSPLSLECTVEGTSNPNLYWYRQAAGRGLQLLFYSVGIGQISSEVPQNLSASRPQDRQFILSSKKLLLSDSGFYLCAWGSHGYTFGSGTRLTVV.